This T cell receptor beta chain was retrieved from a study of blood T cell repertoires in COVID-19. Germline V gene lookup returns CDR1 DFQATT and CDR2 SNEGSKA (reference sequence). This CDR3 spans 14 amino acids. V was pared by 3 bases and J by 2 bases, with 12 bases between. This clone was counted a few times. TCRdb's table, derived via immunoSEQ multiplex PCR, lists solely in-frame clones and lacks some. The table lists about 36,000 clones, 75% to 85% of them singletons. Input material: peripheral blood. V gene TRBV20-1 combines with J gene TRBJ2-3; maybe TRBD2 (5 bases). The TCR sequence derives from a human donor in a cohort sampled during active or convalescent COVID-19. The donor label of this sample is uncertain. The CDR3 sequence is CSASSAGATDTQYF. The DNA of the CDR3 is TGCAGTGCTAGTTCCGCGGGTGCCACAGATACGCAGTATTTT.